This T cell receptor (beta chain) was identified during a study of OX40 agonist ivuxolimab in advanced cancers. Study background: Having had anti-PD-1, anti-PD-L1 or anti-CTLA-4 therapy before was allowed, and 40% to 45% had some. Whole-study findings and limits: At 0.1 to 3.0 mg/kg, CD4+ and CD8+ blood T cells expanded clonally by week 6.

TCRdb's table, derived via immunoSEQ multiplex PCR, lists solely in-frame clones and lacks some. This sample has about 58,000 clones, with less than 90% found just once. Germline loops: CDR1 KGHSH, CDR2 LQKENI. The length of the CDR3 is 13 residues. Trimming cost V 6 bases and J 4 bases, with 13 bases left between them. In the case of this clone: What it binds is not known. The sample holds other DNA sequences that translate to the same CDR3.

The V gene is TRBV18, the J gene TRBJ2-7, with TRBD2 as a possible D gene (6 bases). The sequence was collected from an adult with an advanced solid tumor such as melanoma, head and neck, liver or kidney cancer. The sample in question was CD4+ or CD8+ T cells sorted from blood, obtained in a trial of the OX40 agonist ivuxolimab. This CDR3 is CASSRGAGYEQYF. The CDR3 region has the DNA TGTGCCAGCTCCCGCGGGGCGGGTTACGAGCAGTACTTC.